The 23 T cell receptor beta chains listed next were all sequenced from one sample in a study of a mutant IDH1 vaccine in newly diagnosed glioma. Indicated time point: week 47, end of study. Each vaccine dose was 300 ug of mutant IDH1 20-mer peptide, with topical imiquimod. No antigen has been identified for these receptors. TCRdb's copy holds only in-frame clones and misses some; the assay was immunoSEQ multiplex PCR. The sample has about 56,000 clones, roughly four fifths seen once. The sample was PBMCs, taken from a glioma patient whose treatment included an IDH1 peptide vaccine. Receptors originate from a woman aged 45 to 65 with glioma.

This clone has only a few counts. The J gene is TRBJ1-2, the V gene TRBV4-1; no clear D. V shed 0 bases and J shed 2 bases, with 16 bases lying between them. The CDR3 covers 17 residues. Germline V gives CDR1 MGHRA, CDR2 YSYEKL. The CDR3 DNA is TGCGCCAGCAGCCAAGATCTTCGGGAGTGGACGAACTATGGCTACACCTTC. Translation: CASSQDLREWTNYGYTF.

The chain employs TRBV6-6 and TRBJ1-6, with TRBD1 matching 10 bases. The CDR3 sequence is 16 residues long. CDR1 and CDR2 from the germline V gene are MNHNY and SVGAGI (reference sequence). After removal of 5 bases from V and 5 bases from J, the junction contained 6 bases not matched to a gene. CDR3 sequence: CASSVSGQGNNSPLHF. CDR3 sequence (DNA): TGTGCCAGCAGTGTCTCGGGACAGGGGAATAATTCACCCCTCCACTTT.

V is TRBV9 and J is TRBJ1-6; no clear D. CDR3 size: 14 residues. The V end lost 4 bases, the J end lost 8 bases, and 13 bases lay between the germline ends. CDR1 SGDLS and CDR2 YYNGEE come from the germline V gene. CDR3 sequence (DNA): TGTGCCAGCAGCCCGATCGGCGGGTATTCACCCCTCCACTTT. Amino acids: CASSPIGGYSPLHF.

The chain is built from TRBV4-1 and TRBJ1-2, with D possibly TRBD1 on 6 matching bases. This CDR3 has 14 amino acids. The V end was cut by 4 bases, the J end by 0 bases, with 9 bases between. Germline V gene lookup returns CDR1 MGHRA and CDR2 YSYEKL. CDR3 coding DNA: TGCGCCAGCAGCCCGGACAGATCTAACTATGGCTACACCTTC. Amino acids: CASSPDRSNYGYTF.

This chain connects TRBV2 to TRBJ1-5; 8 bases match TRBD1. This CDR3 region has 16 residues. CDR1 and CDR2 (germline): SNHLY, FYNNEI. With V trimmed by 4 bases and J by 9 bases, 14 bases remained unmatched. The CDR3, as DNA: TGTGCCAGCAGTGGGGGCTCGGACAGGGCGAGCGGGCCCCAGCATTTT. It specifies CASSGGSDRASGPQHF.

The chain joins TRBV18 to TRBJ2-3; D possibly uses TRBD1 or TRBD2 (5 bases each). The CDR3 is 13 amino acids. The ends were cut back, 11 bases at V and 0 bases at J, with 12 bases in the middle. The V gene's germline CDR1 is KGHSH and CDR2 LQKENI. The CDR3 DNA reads TGTGCCGGAGAAGAGGGGAGCACAGATACGCAGTATTTT. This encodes CAGEEGSTDTQYF.

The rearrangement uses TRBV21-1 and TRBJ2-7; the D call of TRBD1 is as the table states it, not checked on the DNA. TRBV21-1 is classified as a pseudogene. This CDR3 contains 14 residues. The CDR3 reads CASSKGAGRNEQYF. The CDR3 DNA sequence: TGTGCCAGCAGCAAGGGGGCAGGTCGTAACGAGCAGTACTTC.

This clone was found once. This chain's CDR3 is CASSLSGALWGTEAFF. The CDR3 DNA reads as TGTGCCAGCAGCTTGTCGGGAGCCCTTTGGGGCACTGAAGCTTTCTTT. The chain combines TRBV5-6 with TRBJ1-1; D unresolved. CDR1 and CDR2 (germline): SGHDT, YYEEEE. The CDR3 consists of 16 residues. V was clipped by 1 base and J by 4 bases, with 17 bases between them.

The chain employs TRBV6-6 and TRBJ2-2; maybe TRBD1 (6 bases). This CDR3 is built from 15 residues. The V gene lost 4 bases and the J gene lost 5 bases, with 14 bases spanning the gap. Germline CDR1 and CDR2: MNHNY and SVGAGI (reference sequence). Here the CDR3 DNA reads TGTGCCAGCAGTTTACAGGGCCCGGTTACCGGGGAGCTGTTTTTT. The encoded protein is CASSLQGPVTGELFF.

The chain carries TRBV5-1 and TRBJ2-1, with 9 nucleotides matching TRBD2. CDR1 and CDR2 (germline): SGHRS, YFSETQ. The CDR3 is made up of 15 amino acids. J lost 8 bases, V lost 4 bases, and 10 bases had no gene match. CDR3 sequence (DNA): TGCGCCAGCAGCACCGGGGGGACTAGCTTCGATGAGCAGTTCTTC. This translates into CASSTGGTSFDEQFF.

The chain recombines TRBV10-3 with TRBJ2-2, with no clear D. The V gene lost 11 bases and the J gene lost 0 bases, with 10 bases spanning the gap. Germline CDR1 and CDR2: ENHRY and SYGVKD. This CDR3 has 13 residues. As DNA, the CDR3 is TGTGCCGCAGACGGATCGAACACCGGGGAGCTGTTTTTT. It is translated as CAADGSNTGELFF.

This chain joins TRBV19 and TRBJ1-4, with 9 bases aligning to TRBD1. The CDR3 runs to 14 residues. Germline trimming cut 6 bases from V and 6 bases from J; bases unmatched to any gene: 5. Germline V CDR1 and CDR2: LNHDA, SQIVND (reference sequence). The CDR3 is CASRQQGAYEKLFF. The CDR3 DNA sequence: TGTGCCAGTAGACAACAGGGGGCCTATGAAAAACTGTTTTTT.

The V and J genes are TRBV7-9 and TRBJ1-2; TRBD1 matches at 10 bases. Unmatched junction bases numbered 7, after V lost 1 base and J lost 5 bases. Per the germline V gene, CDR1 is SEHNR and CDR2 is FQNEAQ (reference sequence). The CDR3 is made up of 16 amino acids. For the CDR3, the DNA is TGTGCCAGCAGCTTAGGACAGGGGGCCGTGTGGTATGGCTACACCTTC. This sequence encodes CASSLGQGAVWYGYTF.

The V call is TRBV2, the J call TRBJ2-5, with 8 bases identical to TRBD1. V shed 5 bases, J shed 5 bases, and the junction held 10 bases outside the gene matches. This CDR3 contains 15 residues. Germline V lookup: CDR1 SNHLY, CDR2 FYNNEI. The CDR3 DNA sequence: TGTGCCAGCAGTCTGATCGGGACAGGATCCGAGACCCAGTACTTC. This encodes CASSLIGTGSETQYF.

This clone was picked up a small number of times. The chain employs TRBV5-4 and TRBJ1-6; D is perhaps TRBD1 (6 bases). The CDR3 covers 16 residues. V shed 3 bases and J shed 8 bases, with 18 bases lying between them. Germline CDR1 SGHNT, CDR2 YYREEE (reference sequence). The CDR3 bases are TGTGCCAGCAGCTATGATGCCACAGGGAGTGATTCACCCCTCCACTTT. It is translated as CASSYDATGSDSPLHF.

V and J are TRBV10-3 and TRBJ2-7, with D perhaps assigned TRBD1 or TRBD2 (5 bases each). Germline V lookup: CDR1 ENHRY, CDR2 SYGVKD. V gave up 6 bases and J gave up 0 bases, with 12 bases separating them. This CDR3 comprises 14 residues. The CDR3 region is CAISGTASSYEQYF. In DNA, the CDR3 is TGTGCCATCAGCGGGACGGCGAGCTCCTACGAGCAGTACTTC.

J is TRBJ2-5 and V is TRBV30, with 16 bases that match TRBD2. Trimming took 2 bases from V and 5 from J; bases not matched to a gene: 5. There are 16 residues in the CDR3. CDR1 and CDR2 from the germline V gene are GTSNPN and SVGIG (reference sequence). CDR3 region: CAWSRGLAGGPETQYF. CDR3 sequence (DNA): TGTGCCTGGAGTAGGGGACTAGCGGGGGGGCCGGAGACCCAGTACTTC.

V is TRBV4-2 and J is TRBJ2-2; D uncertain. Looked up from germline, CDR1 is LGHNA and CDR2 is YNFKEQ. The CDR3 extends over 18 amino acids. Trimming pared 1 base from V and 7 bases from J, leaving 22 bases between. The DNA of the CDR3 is TGTGCCAGCAGCCAAGTGTCTAACTTGGGTTCCCTCGGCGGGGAGCTGTTTTTT. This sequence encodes CASSQVSNLGSLGGELFF.

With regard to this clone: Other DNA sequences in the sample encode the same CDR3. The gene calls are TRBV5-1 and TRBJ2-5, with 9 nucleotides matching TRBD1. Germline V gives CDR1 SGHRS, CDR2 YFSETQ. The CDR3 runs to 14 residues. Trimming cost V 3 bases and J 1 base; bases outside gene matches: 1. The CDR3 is CASSWGQGQETQYF. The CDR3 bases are TGCGCCAGCAGCTGGGGACAGGGCCAAGAGACCCAGTACTTC.

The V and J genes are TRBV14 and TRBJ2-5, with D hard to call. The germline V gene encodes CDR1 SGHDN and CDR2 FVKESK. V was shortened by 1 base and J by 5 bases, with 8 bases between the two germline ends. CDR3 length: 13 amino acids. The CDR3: CASSQGIGETQYF. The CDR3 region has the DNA TGTGCCAGCAGCCAAGGCATTGGGGAGACCCAGTACTTC. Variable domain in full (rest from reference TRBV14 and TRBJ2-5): EAGVTQFPSHSVIEKGQTVTLRCDPISGHDNLYWYRRVMGKEIKFLLHFVKESKQDESGMPNNRFLAERTGGTYSTLKVQPAELEDSGVYFCASSQGIGETQYFGPGTRLLVL.

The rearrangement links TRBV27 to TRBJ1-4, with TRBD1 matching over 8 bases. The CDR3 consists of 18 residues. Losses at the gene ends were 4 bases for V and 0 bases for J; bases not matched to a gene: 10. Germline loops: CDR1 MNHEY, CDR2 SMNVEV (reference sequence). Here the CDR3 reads CASSSRQGRITTNEKLFF. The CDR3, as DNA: TGTGCCAGCAGTTCTCGACAGGGGCGTATTACAACTAATGAAAAACTGTTTTTT. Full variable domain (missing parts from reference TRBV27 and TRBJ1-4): EAQVTQNPRYLITVTGKKLTVTCSQNMNHEYMSWYRQDPGLGLRQIYYSMNVEVTDKGDVPEGYKVSRKEKRNFPLILESPSPNQTSLYFCASSSRQGRITTNEKLFFGSGTQLSVL.

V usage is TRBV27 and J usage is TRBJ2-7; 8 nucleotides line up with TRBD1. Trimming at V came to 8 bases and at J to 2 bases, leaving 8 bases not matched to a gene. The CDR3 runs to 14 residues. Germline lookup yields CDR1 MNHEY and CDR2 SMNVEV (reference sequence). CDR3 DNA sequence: TGTGCCAGCGGCGGGACAGGCTTTACCTACGAGCAGTACTTC. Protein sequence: CASGGTGFTYEQYF.

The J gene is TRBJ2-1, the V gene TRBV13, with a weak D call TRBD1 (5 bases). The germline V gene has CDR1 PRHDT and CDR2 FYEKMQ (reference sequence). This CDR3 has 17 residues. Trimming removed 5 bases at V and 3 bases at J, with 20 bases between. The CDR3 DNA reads TGTGCCAGCAGCCCAACCCAGGTAGGGGCCGACTACAATGAGCAGTTCTTC. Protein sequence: CASSPTQVGADYNEQFF.